The rows below give T cell receptor beta chains drawn from one sample of a study of blood T cell repertoires in COVID-19. Clones were read by immunoSEQ multiplex PCR, and TCRdb kept only the in-frame ones, dropping some. The sample has approximately 190,000 clones, nearly 90% seen once; the top ten hold about 22%. Sequencing input: peripheral blood. These receptors all come from a man aged 60 to 75 with active or convalescent COVID-19. Each CDR3 is given without its conserved first and last residue.

>TRBJ1-6|TRBV3-1/TRBV3-2
ASSQDPGVMALH
>TRBJ1-2|TRBV18
ASSPGGHGYT
>TRBJ2-2|TRBV5-1
ASSGTGQGGTGELF
>TRBJ2-7|TRBV27
ASSQGTPSYEQY
>TRBJ1-2|TRBV2
ASSVGQDRYGYT
>TRBJ2-3|TRBV19
ASSIDTAYTDTQY
>TRBJ2-3|TRBV5-4
ASSSGQGTDTQY
>TRBJ2-2|TRBV6-4
ASSRTWAGELF
>TRBJ1-2|TRBV4-1
ASSQAGTVRYGYT
>TRBJ1-2|TRBV2
ASSAQNYGYT
>TRBJ1-5|TRBV7-9
ASSEGRMGNQPQH
>TRBJ2-7|TRBV9
ASSIDRGYEQY
>TRBJ1-6|TRBV6-1
ASSEHSVAPLH
>TRBJ2-2|TRBV7-3
ASSPGQNTGELF
>TRBJ1-1|TRBV7-6
ASSPRGQPEAF
>TRBJ1-2|TRBV5-4
ASSPDSADYGYT
>TRBJ2-7|TRBV27
ASTERGGSGQQY
>TRBJ1-6|TRBV10-3
AIRRGQEESPLH
>TRBJ2-7|TRBV24-1
ATSDTSGRTYEQY
>TRBJ2-1|TRBV10-2
ASSGGGTGWNEQF
>TRBJ1-2|TRBV23-1
ASSQRRDRGRIGYT
>TRBJ2-2|TRBV28
ASSSVRTGSTGELF
>TRBJ1-5|TRBV6-1
ASSEAGGVDQPQH